This is a list of T cell receptor beta chains from one sample in a study of identical twins. TCRdb called the 5' RACE reads again in MiXCR, with one record for every CDR3 protein. The profile shows about 470,000 distinct CDR3 sequences, more than 20% of them singletons. This sample also belongs to another study, concerning T cells expressing NK-cell markers.

Sample: CD4+ T cells sorted from blood. These receptors were collected from a woman between 18 and 30 years old in good health. CDR3s include the opening cysteine and the closing phenylalanine or tryptophan. The D gene is left open where the match is weak. The size field is filled for only some rows; it gives once, few, many or a size class.

j_call v_call d_call clone_size cdr3_aa cdr3_nt
TRBJ2-3 TRBV12-3/TRBV12-4 . . CASSPSTRYTDTQYF TGTGCCAGCAGTCCATCGACCAGGTACACAGATACGCAGTATTTT
TRBJ2-7 TRBV5-1 . . CASSITGLTYEQYF TGCGCCAGCAGCATCACAGGGTTGACCTACGAGCAGTACTTC
TRBJ2-7 TRBV7-2 . . CASSTGLKYEQYF TGTGCCAGCAGCACAGGACTCAAGTACGAGCAGTACTTC
TRBJ1-5 TRBV20-1 TRBD1 few CSARRGLGQPQHF TGCAGTGCACGGAGGGGGCTCGGTCAGCCCCAGCATTTT
TRBJ1-1 TRBV20-1 . . CSAGWDTEAFF TGCAGTGCCGGTTGGGACACTGAAGCTTTCTTT
TRBJ1-5 TRBV4-3 . few CASSQDGVNQPQHF TGCGCCAGCAGCCAAGACGGGGTCAATCAGCCCCAGCATTTT
TRBJ1-1 TRBV12-3/TRBV12-4 . . CASRPTNTEAFF TGTGCCTCCAGACCCACGAACACTGAAGCTTTCTTT
TRBJ1-6 TRBV4-1 . many CASRFTGNSPLHF TGCGCCAGCAGGTTCACCGGGAATTCACCCCTCCACTTT
TRBJ1-2 TRBV18 . . CASSRPGNDGYTF TGTGCCAGCTCACGTCCAGGGAATGATGGCTACACCTTC
TRBJ2-7 TRBV20-1 . . CSASPRDKGTYEQYF TGCAGTGCTAGCCCCCGGGACAAGGGAACCTACGAGCAGTACTTC
TRBJ1-1 TRBV20-1 . . CSVSRGAHGNTEAFF TGCAGTGTGAGTAGGGGGGCTCATGGGAACACTGAAGCTTTCTTT
TRBJ2-1 TRBV3-1 TRBD2 few CASRASGSRLFGEQFF TGTGCCAGCAGGGCCAGCGGGAGCCGCTTGTTTGGTGAGCAGTTCTTC
TRBJ2-4 TRBV20-1 . . CSPLANGRNIQYF TGCAGTCCATTGGCGAATGGGAGAAACATTCAGTACTTC
TRBJ2-1 TRBV11-1 TRBD2 few CASSLGLAGGSLRWYNEQFF TGTGCCAGCAGCCTCGGACTAGCGGGAGGATCCTTAAGGTGGTACAATGAGCAGTTCTTC
TRBJ1-5 TRBV20-1 TRBD1 few CSARDRTGNLPQHF TGCAGTGCTAGAGATAGGACAGGGAACCTGCCCCAGCATTTT
TRBJ2-7 TRBV14 . few CASSQDFFGGNGFYEQYF TGTGCCAGCAGCCAAGATTTTTTCGGAGGGAATGGCTTCTACGAGCAGTACTTC
TRBJ2-3 TRBV4-3 . many CASSQDIGGTDTQYF TGCGCCAGCAGCCAAGATATCGGAGGGACGGATACGCAGTATTTT
TRBJ1-6 TRBV2 TRBD1 . CASSEAGQGYSPLHF TGTGCCAGCAGTGAAGCGGGACAGGGTTACTCACCCCTCCACTTT
TRBJ1-1 TRBV18 . . CASSPNRLYGNTEAFF TGTGCCAGCTCACCGAATCGGCTTTACGGTAACACTGAAGCTTTCTTT
TRBJ2-5 TRBV6-1 TRBD1 . CASTITGGQETQYF TGTGCCAGCACAATTACAGGGGGCCAAGAGACCCAGTACTTC
TRBJ2-7 TRBV12-3/TRBV12-4 TRBD2 few CASSLEARGAYEQYF TGTGCCAGCAGTTTAGAAGCGCGGGGGGCCTACGAGCAGTACTTC
TRBJ1-1 TRBV5-1 . many CASSLFVAGEAFF TGCGCCAGCAGCTTGTTTGTGGCTGGTGAAGCTTTCTTT
TRBJ2-7 TRBV2 TRBD2 once CASKRGGLTYEQYF TGTGCCAGCAAGAGGGGAGGGCTAACCTACGAGCAGTACTTC
TRBJ2-3 TRBV10-3 . . CAIRSGATDTQYF TGTGCCATCAGGTCCGGGGCCACAGATACGCAGTATTTT
TRBJ2-7 TRBV6-2/TRBV6-3 TRBD2 few CASSYPTSGTFSYEQYF TGTGCCAGCAGTTACCCTACTAGCGGGACCTTCTCCTACGAGCAGTACTTC
TRBJ2-1 TRBV12-3/TRBV12-4 . . CASSFFGEGGEQFF TGTGCCAGCAGTTTTTTCGGGGAGGGGGGTGAGCAGTTCTTC